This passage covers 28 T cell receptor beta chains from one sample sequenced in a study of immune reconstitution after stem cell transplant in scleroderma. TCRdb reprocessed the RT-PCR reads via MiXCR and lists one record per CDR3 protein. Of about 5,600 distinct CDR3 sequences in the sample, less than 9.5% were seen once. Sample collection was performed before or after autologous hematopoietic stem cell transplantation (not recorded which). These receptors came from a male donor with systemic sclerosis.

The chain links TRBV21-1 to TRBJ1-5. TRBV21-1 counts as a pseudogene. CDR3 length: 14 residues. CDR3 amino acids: CASRKAGINQPQHF. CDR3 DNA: TGTGCCAGCAGGAAGGCGGGGATCAATCAGCCCCAGCATTTT.

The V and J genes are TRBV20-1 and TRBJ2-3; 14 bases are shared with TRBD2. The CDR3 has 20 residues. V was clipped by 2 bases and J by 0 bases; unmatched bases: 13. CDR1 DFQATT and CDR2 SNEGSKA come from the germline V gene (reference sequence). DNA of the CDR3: TGCAGTGCTAGACCTGGACTAGCGGGGGGCACGGGTTCAAGCACAGATACGCAGTATTTT. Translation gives CSARPGLAGGTGSSTDTQYF.

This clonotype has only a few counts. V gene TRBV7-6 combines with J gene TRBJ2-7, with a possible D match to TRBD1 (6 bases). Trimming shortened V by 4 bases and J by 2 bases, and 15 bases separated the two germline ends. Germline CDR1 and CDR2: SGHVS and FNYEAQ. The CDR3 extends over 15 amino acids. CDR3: CASSSLQGFTYEQYF. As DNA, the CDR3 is TGTGCCAGCAGCTCGTTACAGGGATTTACCTACGAGCAGTACTTC.

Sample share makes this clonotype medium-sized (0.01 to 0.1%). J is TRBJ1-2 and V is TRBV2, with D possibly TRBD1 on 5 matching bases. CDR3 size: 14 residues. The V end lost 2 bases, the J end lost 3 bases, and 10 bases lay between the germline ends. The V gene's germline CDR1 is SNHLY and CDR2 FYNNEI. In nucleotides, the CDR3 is TGTGCCAGCAGTGAATCTGGGGCCGACTATGGCTACACCTTC. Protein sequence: CASSESGADYGYTF.

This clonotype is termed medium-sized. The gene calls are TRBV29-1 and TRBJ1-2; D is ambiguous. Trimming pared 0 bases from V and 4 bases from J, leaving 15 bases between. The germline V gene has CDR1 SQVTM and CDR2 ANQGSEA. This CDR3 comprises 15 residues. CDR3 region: CSVEDQRASIYGYTF. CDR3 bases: TGCAGCGTTGAAGATCAACGAGCCAGCATCTATGGCTACACCTTC. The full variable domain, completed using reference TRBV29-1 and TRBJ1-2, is SAVISQKPSRDICQRGTSLTIQCQVDSQVTMMFWYRQQPGQSLTLIATANQGSEATYESGFVIDKFPISRPNLTFSTLTVSNMSPEDSSIYLCSVEDQRASIYGYTFGSGTRLTVV.

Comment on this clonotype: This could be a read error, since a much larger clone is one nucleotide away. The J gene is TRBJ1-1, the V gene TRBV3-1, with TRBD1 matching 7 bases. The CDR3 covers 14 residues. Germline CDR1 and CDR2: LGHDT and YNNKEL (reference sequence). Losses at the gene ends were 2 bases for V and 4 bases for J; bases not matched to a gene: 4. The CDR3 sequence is CASSQNAGGTEAFF. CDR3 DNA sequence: TGTGCCAGCAGCCAAAATGCAGGGGGCACTGAAGCTTTCTTT.

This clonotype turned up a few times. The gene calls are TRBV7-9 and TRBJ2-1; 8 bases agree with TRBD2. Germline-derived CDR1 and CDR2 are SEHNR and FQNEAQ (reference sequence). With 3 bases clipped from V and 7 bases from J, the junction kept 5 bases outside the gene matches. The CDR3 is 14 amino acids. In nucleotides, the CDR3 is TGTGCCAGCAGCTTTGATAGCGGGGTGAATGAGCAGTTCTTC. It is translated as CASSFDSGVNEQFF.

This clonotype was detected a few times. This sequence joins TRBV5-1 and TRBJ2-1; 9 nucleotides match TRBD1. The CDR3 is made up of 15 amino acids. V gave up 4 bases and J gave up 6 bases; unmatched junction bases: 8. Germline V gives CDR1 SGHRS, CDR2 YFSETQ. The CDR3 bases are TGCGCCAGCAGCAACCGGGACAGGGCCTTCAATGAGCAGTTCTTC. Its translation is CASSNRDRAFNEQFF.

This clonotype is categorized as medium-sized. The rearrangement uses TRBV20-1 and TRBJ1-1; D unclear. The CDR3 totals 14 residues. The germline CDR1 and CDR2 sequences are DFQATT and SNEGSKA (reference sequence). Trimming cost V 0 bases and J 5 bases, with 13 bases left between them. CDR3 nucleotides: TGCAGTGCTAGAGATCCGGGGAAGTGGACTGAAGCTTTCTTT. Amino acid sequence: CSARDPGKWTEAFF.

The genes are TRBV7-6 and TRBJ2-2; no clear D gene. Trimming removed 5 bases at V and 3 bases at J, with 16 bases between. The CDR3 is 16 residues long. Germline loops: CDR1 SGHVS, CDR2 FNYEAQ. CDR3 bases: TGTGCCAGCAGCGCGTTCGGGTTTGTAGACACCGGGGAGCTGTTTTTT. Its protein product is CASSAFGFVDTGELFF.

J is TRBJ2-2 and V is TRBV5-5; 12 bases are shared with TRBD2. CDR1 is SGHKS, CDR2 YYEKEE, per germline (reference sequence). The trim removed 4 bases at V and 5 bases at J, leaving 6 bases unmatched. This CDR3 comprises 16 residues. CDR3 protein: CASSIGLAGLTGELFF. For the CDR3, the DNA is TGTGCCAGCAGCATCGGACTAGCGGGATTGACCGGGGAGCTGTTTTTT.

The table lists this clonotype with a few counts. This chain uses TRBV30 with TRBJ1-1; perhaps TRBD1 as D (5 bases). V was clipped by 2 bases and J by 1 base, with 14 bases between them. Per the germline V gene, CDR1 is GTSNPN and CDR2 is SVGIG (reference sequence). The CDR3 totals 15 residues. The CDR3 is CAWSPGGGANTEAFF. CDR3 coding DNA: TGTGCCTGGAGTCCGGGTGGCGGGGCGAACACTGAAGCTTTCTTT.

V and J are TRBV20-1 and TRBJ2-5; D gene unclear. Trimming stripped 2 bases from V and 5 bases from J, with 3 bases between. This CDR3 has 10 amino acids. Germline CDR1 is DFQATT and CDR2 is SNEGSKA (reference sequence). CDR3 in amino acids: CSARKETQYF. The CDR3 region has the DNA TGCAGTGCTAGAAAGGAGACCCAGTACTTC.

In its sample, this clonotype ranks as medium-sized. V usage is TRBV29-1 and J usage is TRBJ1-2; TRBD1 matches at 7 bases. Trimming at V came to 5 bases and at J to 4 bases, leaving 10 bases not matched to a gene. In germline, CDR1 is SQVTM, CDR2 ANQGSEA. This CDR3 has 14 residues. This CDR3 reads CSVMGQRYLYGYTF. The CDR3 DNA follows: TGCAGCGTTATGGGACAGAGGTACCTCTATGGCTACACCTTC. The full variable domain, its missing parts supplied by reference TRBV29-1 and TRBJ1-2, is SAVISQKPSRDICQRGTSLTIQCQVDSQVTMMFWYRQQPGQSLTLIATANQGSEATYESGFVIDKFPISRPNLTFSTLTVSNMSPEDSSIYLCSVMGQRYLYGYTFGSGTRLTVV.

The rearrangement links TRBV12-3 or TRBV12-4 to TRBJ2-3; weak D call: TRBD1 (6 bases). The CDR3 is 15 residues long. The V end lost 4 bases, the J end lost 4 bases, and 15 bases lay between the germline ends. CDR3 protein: CASSSGTTSADTQYF. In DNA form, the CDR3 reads TGTGCCAGCAGTTCAGGGACAACCTCAGCAGATACGCAGTATTTT.

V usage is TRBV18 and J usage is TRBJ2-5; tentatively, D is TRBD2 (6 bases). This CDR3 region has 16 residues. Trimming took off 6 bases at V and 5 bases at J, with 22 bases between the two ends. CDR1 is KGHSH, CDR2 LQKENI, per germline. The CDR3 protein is CASSRPGLNIQETQYF. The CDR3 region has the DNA TGTGCCAGCTCGCGTCCGGGACTCAACATACAGGAGACCCAGTACTTC.

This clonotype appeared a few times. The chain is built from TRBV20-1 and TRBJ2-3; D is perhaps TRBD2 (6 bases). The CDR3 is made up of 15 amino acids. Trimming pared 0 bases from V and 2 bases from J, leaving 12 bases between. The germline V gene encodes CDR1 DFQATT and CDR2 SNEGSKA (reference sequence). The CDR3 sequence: CSARDRGTPTDTQYF. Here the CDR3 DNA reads TGCAGTGCTAGAGATCGCGGGACCCCCACAGATACGCAGTATTTT.

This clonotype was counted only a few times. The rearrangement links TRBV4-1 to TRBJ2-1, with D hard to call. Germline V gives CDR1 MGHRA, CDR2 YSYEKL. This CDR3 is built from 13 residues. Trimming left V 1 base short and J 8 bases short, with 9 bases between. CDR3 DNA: TGCGCCAGCAGCCAAGTTTCCCACGATGAGCAGTTCTTC. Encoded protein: CASSQVSHDEQFF.

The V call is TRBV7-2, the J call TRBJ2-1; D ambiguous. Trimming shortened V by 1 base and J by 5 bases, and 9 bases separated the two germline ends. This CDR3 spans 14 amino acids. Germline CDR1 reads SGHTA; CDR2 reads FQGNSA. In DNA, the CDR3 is TGTGCCAGCAGCTTAGATGAGCTAAACAATGAGCAGTTCTTC. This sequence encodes CASSLDELNNEQFF.

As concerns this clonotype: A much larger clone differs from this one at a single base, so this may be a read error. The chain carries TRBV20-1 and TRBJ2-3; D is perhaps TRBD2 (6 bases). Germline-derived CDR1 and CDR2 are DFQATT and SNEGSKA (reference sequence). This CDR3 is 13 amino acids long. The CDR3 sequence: CSASGGATDMQYF. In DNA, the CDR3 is TGCAGTGCTAGCGGCGGGGCGACAGATATGCAGTATTTT.

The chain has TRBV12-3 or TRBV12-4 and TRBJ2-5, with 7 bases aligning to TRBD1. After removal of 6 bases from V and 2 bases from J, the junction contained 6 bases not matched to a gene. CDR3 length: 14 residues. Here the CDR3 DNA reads TGTGCCAGCAGATCCGGACAGGTTCAAGAGACCCAGTACTTC. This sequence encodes CASRSGQVQETQYF.

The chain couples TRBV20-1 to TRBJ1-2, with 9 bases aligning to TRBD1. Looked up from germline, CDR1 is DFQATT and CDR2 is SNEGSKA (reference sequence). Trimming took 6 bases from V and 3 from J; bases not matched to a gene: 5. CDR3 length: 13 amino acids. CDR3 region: CSAPTGGYYGYTF. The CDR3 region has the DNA TGCAGTGCCCCCACAGGGGGCTACTATGGCTACACCTTC.

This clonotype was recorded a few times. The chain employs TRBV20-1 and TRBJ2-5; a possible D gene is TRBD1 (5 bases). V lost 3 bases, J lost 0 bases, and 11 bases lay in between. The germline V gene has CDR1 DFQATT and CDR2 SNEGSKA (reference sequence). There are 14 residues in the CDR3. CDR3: CSARDTQYQETQYF. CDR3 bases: TGCAGTGCTAGGGACACCCAATACCAAGAGACCCAGTACTTC.

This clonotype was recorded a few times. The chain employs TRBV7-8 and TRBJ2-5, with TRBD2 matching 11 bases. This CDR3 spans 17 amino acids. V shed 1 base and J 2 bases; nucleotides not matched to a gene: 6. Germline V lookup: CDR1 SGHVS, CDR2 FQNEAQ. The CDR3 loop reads CASSLGPGTSGQETQYF. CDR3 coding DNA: TGTGCCAGCAGCTTAGGCCCCGGGACTAGCGGACAAGAGACCCAGTACTTC. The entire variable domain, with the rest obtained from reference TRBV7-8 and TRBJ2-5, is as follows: GAGVSQSPRYKVAKRGQDVALRCDPISGHVSLFWYQQALGQGPEFLTYFQNEAQLDKSGLPSDRFFAERPEGSVSTLKIQRTQQEDSAVYLCASSLGPGTSGQETQYFGPGTRLLVL.

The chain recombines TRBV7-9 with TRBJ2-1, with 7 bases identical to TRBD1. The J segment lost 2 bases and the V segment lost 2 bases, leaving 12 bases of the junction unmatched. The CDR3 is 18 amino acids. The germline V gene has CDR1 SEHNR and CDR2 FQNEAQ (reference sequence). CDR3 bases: TGTGCCAGCAGCTTAAAAGGGGGCACGACAGGAACCTACAATGAGCAGTTCTTC. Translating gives CASSLKGGTTGTYNEQFF. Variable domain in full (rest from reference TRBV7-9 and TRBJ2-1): DTGVSQNPRHKITKRGQNVTFRCDPISEHNRLYWYRQTLGQGPEFLTYFQNEAQLEKSRLLSDRFSAERPKGSFSTLEIQRTEQGDSAMYLCASSLKGGTTGTYNEQFFGPGTRLTVL.

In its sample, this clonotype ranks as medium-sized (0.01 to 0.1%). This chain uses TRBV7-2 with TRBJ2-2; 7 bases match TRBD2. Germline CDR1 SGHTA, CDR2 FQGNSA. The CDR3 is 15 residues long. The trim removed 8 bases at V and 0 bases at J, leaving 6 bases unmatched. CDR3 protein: CASGRDYSNTGELFF. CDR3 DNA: TGTGCCAGCGGAAGGGACTACTCGAACACCGGGGAGCTGTTTTTT.

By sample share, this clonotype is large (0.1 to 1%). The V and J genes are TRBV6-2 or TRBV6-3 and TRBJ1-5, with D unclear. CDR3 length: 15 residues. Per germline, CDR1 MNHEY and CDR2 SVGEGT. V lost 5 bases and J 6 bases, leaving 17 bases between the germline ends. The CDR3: CASSRLTGGSQPQHF. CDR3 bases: TGTGCCAGCAGTCGACTGACGGGCGGCAGTCAGCCCCAGCATTTT.

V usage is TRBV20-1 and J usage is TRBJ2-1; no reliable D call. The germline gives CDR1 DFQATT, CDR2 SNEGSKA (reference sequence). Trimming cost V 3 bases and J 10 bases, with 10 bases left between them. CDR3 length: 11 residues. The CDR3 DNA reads TGCAGTGCTAGGGTCCGTGGGGAGCAGTTCTTC. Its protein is CSARVRGEQFF.